These 27 T cell receptor beta chains were all obtained from the same sample, sequenced in a study of blood T cell repertoires in COVID-19. Measured with immunoSEQ multiplex PCR; TCRdb has only the in-frame clones, and not every one. The sample records about 55,000 clones, 75% to 90% being singletons. The sample taken for sequencing was peripheral blood. The origin of the receptors is a human donor in a cohort sampled during active COVID-19.

This chain links TRBV25-1 with TRBJ1-2; a possible D gene is TRBD1 (6 bases). Trimming left V 4 bases short and J 3 bases short, with 18 bases between. The germline CDR1 and CDR2 sequences are MGHDK and SYGVNS. This CDR3 spans 16 amino acids. For the CDR3, the DNA is TGTGCCAGCAGTGGGTCCGGACAGCCCGACTACTATGGCTACACCTTC. Translated, it gives CASSGSGQPDYYGYTF.

The V and J genes are TRBV6-1 and TRBJ1-5; 9 bases fit TRBD1. The CDR3 contains 16 residues. Per germline, CDR1 MNHNS and CDR2 SASEGT. V trimming: 3 bases; J trimming: 7 bases; junction bases outside the gene matches: 10. CDR3 amino acids: CASSDRARDRAQPQHF. DNA of the CDR3: TGTGCCAGCAGTGACAGGGCCCGGGACAGGGCCCAGCCCCAGCATTTT.

This chain uses TRBV6-5 with TRBJ1-4; TRBD1 agrees at 9 bases. Germline V gene sequence: CDR1 MNHEY, CDR2 SVGAGI. The junction had 2 bases not matched to a gene; V was cut back by 5 bases and J by 10 bases. CDR3 length equals 12 residues. CDR3 sequence: CASSQDRGKLFF. In nucleotides, the CDR3 is TGTGCCAGCAGTCAGGACAGGGGAAAACTGTTTTTT.

The chain joins TRBV18 to TRBJ2-2; 15 bases align to TRBD2. The V gene's germline CDR1 is KGHSH and CDR2 LQKENI. This CDR3 comprises 16 residues. V shed 3 bases, J shed 4 bases, and the junction held 0 bases outside the gene matches. The chain's CDR3 is CASSPGLAGGTGELFF. The CDR3 DNA reads as TGTGCCAGCTCACCGGGACTAGCGGGAGGCACCGGGGAGCTGTTTTTT.

With respect to this clone: The same CDR3 arises from other DNA sequences in this sample as well. This chain joins TRBV6-5 and TRBJ1-1; 9 bases match TRBD1. The ends lost 0 bases at V and 3 bases at J; junction bases unmatched: 2. The CDR3 contains 15 residues. Germline assignment: CDR1 MNHEY and CDR2 SVGAGI. The CDR3 DNA reads TGTGCCAGCAGTTACTCTCGGACAGGGGACACTGAAGCTTTCTTT. As protein: CASSYSRTGDTEAFF.

CDR3 DNA sequence: TGTGCCAGCAGTTACCTTGGCTTTACACCTAACTATGGCTACACCTTC. Translation: CASSYLGFTPNYGYTF. The V and J genes are TRBV6-6 and TRBJ1-2; D is ambiguous. Germline CDR1 reads MNHNY; CDR2 reads SVGAGI (reference sequence). V was shortened by 2 bases and J by 0 bases, with 13 bases between the two germline ends. This CDR3 is built from 16 residues.

V gene TRBV27 combines with J gene TRBJ2-3; D is possibly TRBD1 (5 bases). Germline V gives CDR1 MNHEY, CDR2 SMNVEV (reference sequence). V was shortened by 2 bases and J by 3 bases, with 12 bases between the two germline ends. The CDR3 runs to 15 residues. The CDR3, as DNA: TGTGCCAGCAGTTTAAGGGGCTCAGGGACAGATACGCAGTATTTT. Protein product: CASSLRGSGTDTQYF.

The V gene is TRBV6-1, the J gene TRBJ1-5; 7 bases fit TRBD1. CDR3 length equals 15 residues. The junction had 6 bases not matched to a gene; V was cut back by 3 bases and J by 4 bases. Germline lookup yields CDR1 MNHNS and CDR2 SASEGT. CDR3 DNA sequence: TGTGCCAGCAGTGAGGGTGGGACAGTTAATCAGCCCCAGCATTTT. Translated, it gives CASSEGGTVNQPQHF.

The chain carries TRBV6-5 and TRBJ1-1, with TRBD1 identical over 8 bases. V shed 6 bases and J 5 bases; nucleotides not matched to a gene: 5. Germline loops: CDR1 MNHEY, CDR2 SVGAGI. The CDR3 extends over 13 amino acids. DNA for the CDR3: TGTGCCAGCAGGGCACAGGGGGATACTGAAGCTTTCTTT. Translating it yields CASRAQGDTEAFF.

This rearrangement joins TRBV27 to TRBJ2-4; 9 bases align to TRBD1. The CDR3 has 16 residues. With V trimmed by 3 bases and J by 3 bases, 6 bases remained unmatched. Per germline, CDR1 MNHEY and CDR2 SMNVEV (reference sequence). The CDR3 here is CASSFRGTGLKNIQYF. In DNA form, the CDR3 reads TGTGCCAGCAGTTTTAGGGGGACAGGGCTCAAAAACATTCAGTACTTC.

V usage is TRBV23-1 and J usage is TRBJ1-3; 8 bases match TRBD1. TRBV23-1 has ORF status, its function being uncertain. This CDR3 is 18 amino acids long. V shed 2 bases, J shed 2 bases, and the junction held 11 bases outside the gene matches. CDR3 sequence reads: CASSQARGRWKAGNTIYF. The DNA for the CDR3 is TGCGCCAGCAGTCAAGCCAGGGGGCGATGGAAGGCTGGAAACACCATATATTTT.

The chain couples TRBV20-1 to TRBJ1-1; no clear D. The V and J ends lost 6 bases and 10 bases respectively, with 15 bases between them. Looked up from germline, CDR1 is DFQATT and CDR2 is SNEGSKA (reference sequence). CDR3 size: 11 residues. The CDR3 protein is CSASHEGTAFF. DNA for the CDR3: TGCAGTGCCTCGCATGAGGGTACAGCTTTCTTT.

This chain connects TRBV6-2 or TRBV6-3 to TRBJ2-1; D remains ambiguous. Germline V lookup: CDR1 MNHEY, CDR2 SVGEGT. The CDR3 length is 12 residues. The V gene lost 5 bases and the J gene lost 10 bases, with 12 bases spanning the gap. CDR3: CASSKSSVEQFF. CDR3 nucleotides: TGTGCCAGCAGTAAGTCAAGCGTGGAGCAGTTCTTC.

This chain connects TRBV12-3 or TRBV12-4 to TRBJ1-1; D not resolved. V lost 7 bases and J lost 5, with 8 bases in between. The CDR3 sequence is 11 residues long. The CDR3 DNA reads TGTGCCAGCACCCGCGGGACTGAAGCTTTCTTT. Encoded protein: CASTRGTEAFF.

This clone appeared a single time. Other DNA sequences in the same sample also yield this CDR3. This rearrangement joins TRBV20-1 to TRBJ2-5; D possibly corresponds to TRBD2 (5 bases). CDR1 is DFQATT and CDR2 is SNEGSKA in the germline V gene (reference sequence). V gave up 1 base and J gave up 5 bases, with 5 bases separating them. This CDR3 contains 11 residues. The chain's CDR3 is CSARAGETQYF. The CDR3 DNA is TGCAGTGCTAGAGCGGGGGAGACCCAGTACTTC.

This chain joins TRBV5-1 and TRBJ1-4, with 8 bases lining up with TRBD1. Losses at the gene ends were 5 bases for V and 8 bases for J; bases not matched to a gene: 8. In germline, CDR1 is SGHRS, CDR2 YFSETQ. The CDR3 is 14 amino acids. CDR3 nucleotides: TGCGCCAGCAGGCCGGGACAGGAGGAAGAAAAACTGTTTTTT. It translates to CASRPGQEEEKLFF. Full variable domain (rest looked up from reference TRBV5-1 and TRBJ1-4): KAGVTQTPRYLIKTRGQQVTLSCSPISGHRSVSWYQQTPGQGLQFLFEYFSETQRNKGNFPGRFSGRQFSNSRSEMNVSTLELGDSALYLCASRPGQEEEKLFFGSGTQLSVL.

The chain employs TRBV7-9 and TRBJ2-3; D call uncertain. V was trimmed by 1 base and J by 2 bases, leaving 10 bases between them. The CDR3 length is 15 residues. Germline CDR1 SEHNR, CDR2 FQNEAQ (reference sequence). This CDR3 is CASSLGVSYTDTQYF. CDR3 sequence (DNA): TGTGCCAGCAGCTTAGGCGTGTCTTACACAGATACGCAGTATTTT.

J is TRBJ1-1 and V is TRBV11-3; D is perhaps TRBD1 (6 bases). This CDR3 has 13 amino acids. Germline V lookup: CDR1 SGHNT, CDR2 YENEEA. V was cut by 0 bases and J by 10 bases, with 12 bases left in between. The CDR3 spells CASSLDKGGRAFF. DNA for the CDR3: TGTGCCAGCAGCTTAGATAAAGGGGGACGAGCTTTCTTT.

This chain uses TRBV3-1 (or the pseudogene TRBV3-2) with TRBJ2-7; D might be TRBD2 (5 bases). Trimming removed 6 bases from V and 3 bases from J, with 9 bases in between. CDR1 is LGHDT, CDR2 YNNKEL, per germline (reference sequence). CDR3 length: 12 amino acids. This chain's CDR3 is CASSSDYYEQYF. The CDR3 nucleotides are TGTGCCAGCAGTTCTGACTACTACGAGCAGTACTTC.

The chain links TRBV5-8 to TRBJ1-4, with 9 bases that match TRBD1. J was trimmed by 5 bases and V by 4 bases; bases with no gene match: 6. Germline CDR1 is SGHTS and CDR2 is YDEGEE. The CDR3 extends over 15 amino acids. This chain's CDR3 is CASSPSGTGNEKLFF. In DNA, the CDR3 is TGTGCCAGCAGCCCCTCCGGGACAGGGAATGAAAAACTGTTTTTT.

The chain employs TRBV9 and TRBJ1-1; no firm D call. V dropped 4 bases and J dropped 7 bases, with 14 bases sitting between them. Germline lookup yields CDR1 SGDLS and CDR2 YYNGEE. The CDR3 consists of 13 residues. The CDR3 region is CASSPRMEGEAFF. The CDR3 DNA reads as TGTGCCAGCAGCCCTCGGATGGAGGGTGAAGCTTTCTTT.

The chain uses TRBV27 and TRBJ1-2, with D unclear. CDR3 length: 13 residues. Trimming cost V 3 bases and J 6 bases, with 11 bases left between them. CDR1 and CDR2 (germline): MNHEY, SMNVEV (reference sequence). In DNA, the CDR3 is TGTGCCAGCAGTTTTGGCAGAAGAAATGGCTACACCTTC. It translates to CASSFGRRNGYTF.

The chain is built from TRBV28 and TRBJ1-2; no definite D call. The CDR3 sequence is 16 residues long. Between the trimmed V and J ends, which lost 4 bases and 5 bases, there was a span of 20 bases. Germline CDR1 reads MDHEN; CDR2 reads SYDVKM. CDR3 nucleotides: TGTGCCAGCAGTTCCCCAGGCAGAAACCTTTTTTATGGCTACACCTTC. Its translation is CASSSPGRNLFYGYTF.

The rearrangement uses TRBV29-1 and TRBJ2-7, with unresolved D. There are 10 residues in the CDR3. Germline CDR1 SQVTM, CDR2 ANQGSEA. V gave up 4 bases and J gave up 4 bases, with 5 bases separating them. CDR3 residues: CSVGEYEQYF. The CDR3 region has the DNA TGCAGCGTTGGCGAGTACGAGCAGTACTTC.

The chain has TRBV19 and TRBJ2-7; 9 nucleotides line up with TRBD2. Germline values: CDR1 LNHDA, CDR2 SQIVND (reference sequence). V lost 4 bases and J lost 3; bases outside the gene matches: 7. The CDR3 extends over 15 amino acids. The CDR3 bases are TGTGCCAGTAGTAGCGGACTAGCGTCAGTCTACGAGCAGTACTTC. Residues: CASSSGLASVYEQYF. Together with reference TRBV19 and TRBJ2-7, the CDR3 gives the full variable domain: DGGITQSPKYLFRKEGQNVTLSCEQNLNHDAMYWYRQDPGQGLRLIYYSQIVNDFQKGDIAEGYSVSREKKESFPLTVTSAQKNPTAFYLCASSSGLASVYEQYFGPGTRLTVT.

The gene calls are TRBV27 and TRBJ1-2, with unresolved D. V dropped 0 bases and J dropped 5 bases, with 10 bases sitting between them. This CDR3 is 14 amino acids long. The V gene's germline CDR1 is MNHEY and CDR2 SMNVEV (reference sequence). In DNA form, the CDR3 reads TGTGCCAGCAGTTTATCTGGGGAGGTTTATGGCTACACCTTC. Protein: CASSLSGEVYGYTF.

The chain has TRBV3-1 (or the pseudogene TRBV3-2) and TRBJ2-7; TRBD1 aligns across 9 bases. The J segment lost 3 bases and the V segment lost 4 bases, leaving 1 base of the junction unmatched. The germline V gene encodes CDR1 LGHDT and CDR2 YNNKEL (reference sequence). CDR3 length: 13 amino acids. The CDR3 DNA sequence: TGTGCCAGCAGCCCGGGACAGGGCTACGAGCAGTACTTC. Translation: CASSPGQGYEQYF.